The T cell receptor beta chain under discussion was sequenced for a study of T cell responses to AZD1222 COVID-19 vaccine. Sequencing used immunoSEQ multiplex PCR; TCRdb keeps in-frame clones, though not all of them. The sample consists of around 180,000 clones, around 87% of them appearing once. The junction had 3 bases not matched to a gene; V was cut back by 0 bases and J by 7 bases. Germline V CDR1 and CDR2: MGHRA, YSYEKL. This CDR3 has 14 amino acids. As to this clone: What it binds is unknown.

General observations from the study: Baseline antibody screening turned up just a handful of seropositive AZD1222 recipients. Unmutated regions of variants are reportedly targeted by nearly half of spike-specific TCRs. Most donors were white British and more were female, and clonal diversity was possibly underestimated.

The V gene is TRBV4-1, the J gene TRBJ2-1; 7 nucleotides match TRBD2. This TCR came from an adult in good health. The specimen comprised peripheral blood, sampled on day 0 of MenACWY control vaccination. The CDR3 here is CASSQERGWNEQFF. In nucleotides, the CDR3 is TGCGCCAGCAGCCAAGAGCGGGGGTGGAATGAGCAGTTCTTC.